One and the same sample provided the 18 T cell receptor beta chains below, sequenced in a study of T cell responses to AZD1222 COVID-19 vaccine. Here immunoSEQ multiplex PCR was the method, and the copy in TCRdb shows in-frame clones only, minus some. Of about 140,000 clones in the sample, roughly 90% were seen once. This specimen consisted of peripheral blood, obtained on day 0 of AZD1222 vaccination. The receptors here all came from an adult in good health.

This clone has just one count. Mismatch with germline at one junction end may stem from a read error. The J gene is TRBJ2-5, the V gene TRBV29-1, with D hard to call. The CDR3 totals 12 residues. Germline V gene data show CDR1 as SQVTM and CDR2 as ANQGSEA. CDR3 loop: CSVEEQQETQYF. CDR3 bases: TGCAGCGTGGAAGAACAGCAAGAGACCCAGTACTTC.

The chain combines TRBV3-1 (or the pseudogene TRBV3-2) with TRBJ1-1, with TRBD1 as a possible D gene (5 bases). The germline V and J ends were trimmed by 8 bases and 5 bases, with 15 bases remaining between them. CDR3 length: 13 residues. CDR1 and CDR2 (germline): LGHDT, YNNKEL (reference sequence). DNA of the CDR3: TGTGCCAGCCACGGTGGGGGGAGAACTGAAGCTTTCTTT. Amino acid sequence: CASHGGGRTEAFF.

The chain carries TRBV11-1 and TRBJ1-2; 7 bases match TRBD1. Losses at the gene ends were 6 bases for V and 8 bases for J; bases not matched to a gene: 9. The CDR3 has 13 amino acids. Germline-derived CDR1 and CDR2 are SGHAT and FQDESV (reference sequence). This CDR3 is CASRGQRDQGYTF. The DNA of the CDR3 is TGTGCCAGCAGGGGACAGCGAGACCAAGGCTACACCTTC. Full variable domain (outside the CDR3, taken from reference TRBV11-1 and TRBJ1-2): EAEVAQSPRYKITEKSQAVAFWCDPISGHATLYWYRQILGQGPELLVQFQDESVVDDSQLPKDRFSAERLKGVDSTLKIQPAELGDSAMYLCASRGQRDQGYTFGSGTRLTVV.

The chain carries TRBV5-1 and TRBJ2-7; TRBD1 or TRBD2 may be the D gene (6 bases each). The CDR3 covers 13 residues. Germline V CDR1 and CDR2: SGHRS, YFSETQ. V was pared by 4 bases and J by 1 base, with 9 bases between. The CDR3 DNA follows: TGCGCCAGCAGCAAAGGGGGGTCCTACGAGCAGTACTTC. Its translation is CASSKGGSYEQYF.

The chain carries TRBV5-1 and TRBJ2-5; 10 nucleotides line up with TRBD2. In germline, CDR1 is SGHRS, CDR2 YFSETQ. The CDR3 is 15 residues long. The V and J ends lost 0 bases and 7 bases, in that order; junction bases with no gene match: 6. The CDR3 loop reads CASSLDGTSEATQYF. The CDR3 DNA follows: TGCGCCAGCAGCTTGGATGGGACTAGCGAGGCGACCCAGTACTTC.

This clone was seen just once. The chain employs TRBV25-1 and TRBJ2-3; 10 bases agree with TRBD2. V was clipped by 3 bases and J by 9 bases; unmatched bases: 9. The CDR3 runs 15 residues. Germline values: CDR1 MGHDK, CDR2 SYGVNS. CDR3 sequence (DNA): TGTGCCAGCAGTGACCCAGCGGGAGGGCCCAAGACGCAGTATTTT. Translating it yields CASSDPAGGPKTQYF. Based on the CDR3 plus reference TRBV25-1 and TRBJ2-3, the full variable domain is EADIYQTPRYLVIGTGKKITLECSQTMGHDKMYWYQQDPGMELHLIHYSYGVNSTEKGDLSSESTVSRIRTEHFPLTLESARPSHTSQYLCASSDPAGGPKTQYFGPGTRLTVL.

The chain links TRBV6-2 or TRBV6-3 to TRBJ1-5; possible D gene TRBD1, 6 bases. V shed 3 bases and J shed 0 bases, with 12 bases lying between them. Germline V lookup: CDR1 MNHEY, CDR2 SVGEGT. This CDR3 spans 16 amino acids. CDR3 sequence (DNA): TGTGCCAGCAGTTATAACAGGGAGTATAGCAATCAGCCCCAGCATTTT. Encoded protein: CASSYNREYSNQPQHF.

This rearrangement joins TRBV11-3 to TRBJ1-2; 7 bases are shared with TRBD1. With 0 bases clipped from V and 2 bases from J, the junction kept 6 bases outside the gene matches. In germline, CDR1 is SGHNT, CDR2 YENEEA. The CDR3 has 16 residues. The CDR3: CASSLEGRGGNYGYTF. In nucleotides, the CDR3 is TGTGCCAGCAGCTTAGAGGGTAGAGGGGGCAACTATGGCTACACCTTC.

The gene calls are TRBV2 and TRBJ1-5; 8 bases fit TRBD1. Germline V gene data show CDR1 as SNHLY and CDR2 as FYNNEI. Germline trimming cut 6 bases from V and 4 bases from J; bases unmatched to any gene: 11. The CDR3 length is 16 residues. The CDR3 here is CASSVDRGLTNQPQHF. The CDR3 DNA sequence: TGTGCCAGCAGCGTCGACAGGGGATTAACAAATCAGCCCCAGCATTTT.

The chain links TRBV6-6 to TRBJ2-2; D possibly corresponds to TRBD2 (6 bases). Germline-derived CDR1 and CDR2 are MNHNY and SVGAGI (reference sequence). The length of the CDR3 is 12 residues. The V gene lost 5 bases and the J gene lost 9 bases, with 10 bases spanning the gap. The DNA for the CDR3 is TGTGCCAGCAGTCCAGCGGGTTGGGAGCTGTTTTTT. Its translation: CASSPAGWELFF.

The J gene is TRBJ2-6, the V gene TRBV3-1 (or the pseudogene TRBV3-2); D assignment may be TRBD1 or TRBD2 (5 bases each). The CDR3 has 18 amino acids. Per germline, CDR1 LGHDT and CDR2 YNNKEL (reference sequence). Trimming took 3 bases from V and 0 from J, leaving 15 bases between them. The CDR3 nucleotides read TGTGCCAGCAGCCACACGGGACCCTCCAGCTCTGGGGCCAACGTCCTGACTTTC. Its translation: CASSHTGPSSSGANVLTF.

The chain links TRBV10-3 to TRBJ2-5, with 16 nucleotides matching TRBD2. This CDR3 has 17 amino acids. Germline trimming cut 5 bases from V and 3 bases from J; bases unmatched to any gene: 6. Germline V CDR1 and CDR2: ENHRY, SYGVKD. CDR3 in amino acids: CAISSGTSGRVKETQYF. DNA for the CDR3: TGTGCCATCAGTTCAGGGACTAGCGGGAGGGTGAAAGAGACCCAGTACTTC.

This clone was seen a single time. This chain connects TRBV5-1 to TRBJ2-7, with no clear D. There are 13 residues in the CDR3. V lost 4 bases, J lost 5 bases, and 13 bases lay in between. Per germline, CDR1 SGHRS and CDR2 YFSETQ. As DNA, the CDR3 is TGCGCCAGCAGCGACCTACAGAGCCACGAGCAGTACTTC. As protein: CASSDLQSHEQYF.

J is TRBJ2-1 and V is TRBV19; D gene unclear. The germline V gene encodes CDR1 LNHDA and CDR2 SQIVND (reference sequence). Trimming stripped 4 bases from V and 6 bases from J, with 13 bases between. CDR3 length: 14 residues. CDR3 loop: CASSSQVPFNEQFF. CDR3 in DNA: TGTGCCAGTAGTAGTCAAGTACCTTTCAATGAGCAGTTCTTC.

This clone has just a few counts. The chain is built from TRBV19 and TRBJ2-7; TRBD1 agrees at 9 bases. V gave up 7 bases and J gave up 2 bases; unmatched junction bases: 9. The CDR3 has 15 residues. Germline-derived CDR1 and CDR2 are LNHDA and SQIVND (reference sequence). This chain's CDR3 is CASTSGTGSPYEQYF. CDR3 nucleotides: TGTGCCAGTACGTCCGGGACAGGGAGCCCCTACGAGCAGTACTTC.

The chain recombines TRBV9 with TRBJ2-1; possible D gene TRBD1, 6 bases. Germline V gives CDR1 SGDLS, CDR2 YYNGEE. V was trimmed by 0 bases and J by 9 bases, leaving 10 bases between them. CDR3 length equals 13 residues. CDR3 nucleotides: TGTGCCAGCAGCGTAGCTACCAGGGGTGAGCAGTTCTTC. This translates into CASSVATRGEQFF. The full variable domain, its missing parts supplied by reference TRBV9 and TRBJ2-1, is DSGVTQTPKHLITATGQRVTLRCSPRSGDLSVYWYQQSLDQGLQFLIQYYNGEERAKGNILERFSAQQFPDLHSELNLSSLELGDSALYFCASSVATRGEQFFGPGTRLTVL.

V gene TRBV6-2 or TRBV6-3 combines with J gene TRBJ1-6, with 12 positions matching TRBD1. The CDR3 extends over 15 amino acids. J lost 9 bases, V lost 2 bases, and 2 bases had no gene match. Germline CDR1 MNHEY, CDR2 SVGEGT. The CDR3 loop reads CASSYAGQGASPLHF. The CDR3 DNA reads as TGTGCCAGCAGTTACGCGGGACAGGGGGCTTCACCCCTCCACTTT.

The rearrangement joins TRBV19 to TRBJ2-5; 7 bases map to TRBD2. Per germline, CDR1 LNHDA and CDR2 SQIVND (reference sequence). J lost 5 bases, V lost 11 bases, and 14 bases had no gene match. The CDR3 consists of 14 residues. CDR3 sequence (DNA): TGTGCCGCGGGCCCCCCCAGCGGGGTGGAGACCCAGTACTTC. Residues: CAAGPPSGVETQYF.